Sequencing of this TCR beta chain was carried out in a study of OX40 agonist ivuxolimab in advanced cancers. Study as a whole: Patient treatment consisted of intravenous ivuxolimab administration every 2 weeks at 0.01 to 10 mg/kg. Having had anti-PD-1, anti-PD-L1 or anti-CTLA-4 therapy before was allowed, and about 42% had some.

Some clones are missing from TCRdb's copy, which holds only in-frame ones; the method was immunoSEQ multiplex PCR. The sample has some 34,000 clones; more than 80% are singletons. Germline V gene sequence: CDR1 LNHDA, CDR2 SQIVND (reference sequence). CDR3 length: 12 amino acids. Trimming took off 7 bases at V and 3 bases at J, with 6 bases between the two ends. The sample consisted of CD4+ or CD8+ T cells sorted from blood, taken in a trial of the OX40 agonist ivuxolimab. This clonotype originated in an adult with an advanced solid tumor such as melanoma, head and neck, liver or kidney cancer. V gene TRBV19 combines with J gene TRBJ1-4, with D unclear. The CDR3 is CASIAANEKLFF. For the CDR3, the DNA is TGTGCCAGTATCGCAGCTAATGAAAAACTGTTTTTT.